Listed below are T cell receptor beta chains from one sample, sequenced in a study of blood T cell repertoires in COVID-19. Assay used: immunoSEQ multiplex PCR; TCRdb lists only in-frame clones, some missing. Of 120,000 to 150,000 clones listed, roughly nine tenths are singletons. Sequenced: peripheral blood. The origin of the receptors is a woman aged 55-70 years with active COVID-19. The CDR3 runs from the conserved cysteine through the conserved F or W. D genes are given only for firm matches. The listing skips clone size in some rows; elsewhere it reads once, few, many or a size class.

d_call,clone_size,v_call,cdr3_length,j_call,cdr3_nt,cdr3_aa
TRBD2,NA,TRBV18,14,TRBJ2-2,TGTGCCAGCTCACTACGGACTAGTTCTGGGGAGCTGTTTTTT,CASSLRTSSGELFF
NA,NA,TRBV30,13,TRBJ1-2,TGTGCCTGGAGACTCAGGGGCGAAGGAGGCTACACCTTC,CAWRLRGEGGYTF
NA,NA,TRBV28,12,TRBJ1-1,TGTGCCATCCCAAAAGAGGCAGGGGAAGCTTTCTTT,CAIPKEAGEAFF
TRBD1,NA,TRBV6-2/TRBV6-3,14,TRBJ2-1,TGTGCCAGCAGTTATTCCGACAGGGTCAATGAGCAGTTCTTC,CASSYSDRVNEQFF
NA,NA,TRBV10-3,13,TRBJ2-7,TGTGCCATCAGTGGGGGGGGGCGGAACGAGCAGTACTTC,CAISGGGRNEQYF
TRBD1,NA,TRBV14,17,TRBJ1-1,TGTGCCAGCAGCCAAGTAGGGGACAGGGTTGGAAACACTGAAGCTTTCTTT,CASSQVGDRVGNTEAFF
TRBD1,NA,TRBV18,15,TRBJ1-6,TGTGCCAGCTCACCGCAGACAGGGGACCCTTCACCCCTCCACTTT,CASSPQTGDPSPLHF
NA,NA,TRBV10-3,12,TRBJ2-1,TGTGCCATCTCGGGGGCAGGGGGTGAGCAGTTCTTC,CAISGAGGEQFF
TRBD1,once,TRBV10-1,13,TRBJ1-1,TGCGCCAGCAGTGGGGACAGGGTCACTGAAGCTTTCTTT,CASSGDRVTEAFF
NA,NA,TRBV4-2,15,TRBJ1-1,TGTGCCAGCAGCCAGGGAGGGAACCTGAACACTGAAGCTTTCTTT,CASSQGGNLNTEAFF
NA,NA,TRBV28,16,TRBJ2-3,TGTGCCAGCACTCCAGGGGTTCTTGGAGGAACAGATACGCAGTATTTT,CASTPGVLGGTDTQYF
NA,once,TRBV6-1,17,TRBJ2-4,TGTGCCAGCAGTGAACATAAGGCAGGGTCGGCCAAAAACATTCAGTACTTC,CASSEHKAGSAKNIQYF
NA,NA,TRBV5-4,14,TRBJ1-6,TGTGCCAGCAGCTCAGGACAGAACCATTCACCCCTCCACTTT,CASSSGQNHSPLHF
NA,NA,TRBV9,17,TRBJ1-3,TGTGCCAGCAGCGTAGATGCGGCCCCGAGGGTAGAAAACACCATATATTTT,CASSVDAAPRVENTIYF
TRBD2,NA,TRBV7-8,19,TRBJ2-1,TGTGCCAGCGACGAAACCGGGACTAGCGGGAGCATCCTTTACAATGAGCAGTTCTTC,CASDETGTSGSILYNEQFF
NA,NA,TRBV18,15,TRBJ2-4,TGTGCCAGCTCACCACGGTCTAGGATAAAAAACATTCAGTACTTC,CASSPRSRIKNIQYF
NA,NA,TRBV6-2/TRBV6-3,15,TRBJ2-1,TGTGCCAGCAGTTATAGTGGGAGCTCCTACAATGAGCAGTTCTTC,CASSYSGSSYNEQFF
TRBD2,NA,TRBV7-2,16,TRBJ2-1,TGTGCCAGCAGCTTAGGGTTAGCGGGAGGGGTTAATGAGCAGTTCTTC,CASSLGLAGGVNEQFF
TRBD2,few,TRBV6-5,16,TRBJ2-1,TGTGCCAGCAGTTACCTGCCGGGGGGGTCCTACAATGAGCAGTTCTTC,CASSYLPGGSYNEQFF
NA,once,TRBV12-3/TRBV12-4,13,TRBJ2-3,TGTGCCAGCAGTTTTAGCGGAACAGATACGCAGTATTTT,CASSFSGTDTQYF
NA,NA,TRBV7-3,15,TRBJ2-5,TGTGCCAGCAGCTTACAGCCAGGTGGGCGAGAGACCCAGTACTTC,CASSLQPGGRETQYF